The TCR beta chain under discussion was sequenced for a study of post-analysis software for immune sequencing data. Across the whole study: Relapsing-remitting, secondary progressive and progressive-relapsing courses of multiple sclerosis were included. General observations from the study: Comparison of patients with controls showed roughly five TRBV segments more frequent in patients, TRBV5-6, TRBV5-1 and TRBV20-1 among them. Multiple sclerosis patients showed significantly lower normalized Chao1 diversity than controls did. Samples from one preparation batch, clustered by F measure, grouped strongly together.

The CDR3 length is 17 residues. Per germline, CDR1 SGHRS and CDR2 YFSETQ. Trimming shortened V by 0 bases and J by 4 bases, and 17 bases separated the two germline ends. Unique-molecular-identifier-tagged TCR beta cDNA libraries were used. T cells numbering 1 to 10 million gave rise to roughly 0.5 million cDNA molecules. MiXCR, run by TCRdb on the PCR reads, gives a single entry per CDR3 protein. The repertoire holds roughly 800,000 distinct CDR3 sequences, about 27% seen once, with roughly 0.53% in the top ten. There are a few counts of this clonotype. Antigen: not known. The sequenced sample consisted of blood. The chain couples TRBV5-1 to TRBJ2-1; TRBD1 or TRBD2 may be the D gene (6 bases each). The sequence was collected from a girl aged 10 to 17 with multiple sclerosis. The CDR3 nucleotides are TGCGCCAGCAGCTTGGGGGGGGCGTTGAGAGGGTACAATGAGCAGTTCTTC. It translates to CASSLGGALRGYNEQFF.